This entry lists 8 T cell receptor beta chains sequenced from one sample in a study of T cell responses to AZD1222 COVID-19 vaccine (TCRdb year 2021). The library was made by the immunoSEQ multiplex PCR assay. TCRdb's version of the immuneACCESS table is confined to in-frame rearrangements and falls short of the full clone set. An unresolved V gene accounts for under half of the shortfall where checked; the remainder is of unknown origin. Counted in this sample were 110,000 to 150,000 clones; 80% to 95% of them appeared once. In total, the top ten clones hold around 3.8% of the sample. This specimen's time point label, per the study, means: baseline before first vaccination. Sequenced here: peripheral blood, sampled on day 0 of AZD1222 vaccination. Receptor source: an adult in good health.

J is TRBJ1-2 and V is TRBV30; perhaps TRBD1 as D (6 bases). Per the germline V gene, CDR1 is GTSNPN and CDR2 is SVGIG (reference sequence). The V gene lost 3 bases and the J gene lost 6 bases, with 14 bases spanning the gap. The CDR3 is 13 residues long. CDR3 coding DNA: TGTGCCTGGAGGCGGACAGCCGTCGATGGCTACACCTTC. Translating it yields CAWRRTAVDGYTF.

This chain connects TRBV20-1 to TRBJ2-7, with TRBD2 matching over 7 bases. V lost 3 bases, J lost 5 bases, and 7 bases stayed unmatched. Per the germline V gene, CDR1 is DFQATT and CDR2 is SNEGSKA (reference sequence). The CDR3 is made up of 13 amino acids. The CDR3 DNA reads TGCAGTGCTAGTTCCGGGAGGCTCGACGAGCAGTACTTC. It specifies CSASSGRLDEQYF.

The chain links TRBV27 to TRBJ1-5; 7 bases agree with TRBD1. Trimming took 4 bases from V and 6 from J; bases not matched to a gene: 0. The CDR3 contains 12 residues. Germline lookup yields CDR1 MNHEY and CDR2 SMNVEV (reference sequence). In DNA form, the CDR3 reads TGTGCCAGCAGTTACAGGGGTCAGCCCCAGCATTTT. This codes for CASSYRGQPQHF.

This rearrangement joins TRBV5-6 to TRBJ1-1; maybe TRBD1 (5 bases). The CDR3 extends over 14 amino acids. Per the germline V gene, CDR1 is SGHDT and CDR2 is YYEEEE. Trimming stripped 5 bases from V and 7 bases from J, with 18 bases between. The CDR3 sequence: CASSFGAEDGEAFF. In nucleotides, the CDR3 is TGTGCCAGCAGTTTCGGGGCTGAGGACGGTGAAGCTTTCTTT. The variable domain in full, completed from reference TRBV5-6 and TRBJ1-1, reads DAGVTQSPTHLIKTRGQQVTLRCSPKSGHDTVSWYQQALGQGPQFIFQYYEEEERQRGNFPDRFSGHQFPNYSSELNVNALLLGDSALYLCASSFGAEDGEAFFGQGTRLTVV.

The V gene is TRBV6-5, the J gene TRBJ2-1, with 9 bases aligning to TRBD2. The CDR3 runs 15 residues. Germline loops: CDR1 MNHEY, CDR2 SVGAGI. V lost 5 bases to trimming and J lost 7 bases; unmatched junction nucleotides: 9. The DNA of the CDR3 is TGTGCCAGCAGTCCTAAGACAACTAGCGGGAATGAGCAGTTCTTC. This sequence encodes CASSPKTTSGNEQFF.

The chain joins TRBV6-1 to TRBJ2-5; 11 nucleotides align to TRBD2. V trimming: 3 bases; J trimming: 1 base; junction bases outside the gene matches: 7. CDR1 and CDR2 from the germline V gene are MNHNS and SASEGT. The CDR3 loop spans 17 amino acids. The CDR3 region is CASSEMRLAGSQETQYF. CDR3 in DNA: TGTGCCAGCAGTGAGATGAGACTAGCGGGGTCCCAAGAGACCCAGTACTTC.

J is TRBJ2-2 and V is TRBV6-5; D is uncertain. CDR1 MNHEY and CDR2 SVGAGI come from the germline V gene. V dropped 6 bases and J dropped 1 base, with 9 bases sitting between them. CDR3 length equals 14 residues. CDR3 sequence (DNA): TGTGCCAGCAGAGGCGAATTGAACACCGGGGAGCTGTTTTTT. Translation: CASRGELNTGELFF.

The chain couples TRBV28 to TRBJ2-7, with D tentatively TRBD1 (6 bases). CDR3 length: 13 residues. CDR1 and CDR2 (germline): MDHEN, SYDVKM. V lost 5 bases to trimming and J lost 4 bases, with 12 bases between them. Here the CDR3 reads CASSATGLYEQYF. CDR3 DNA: TGTGCCAGCAGTGCGACAGGACTGTACGAGCAGTACTTC.